A single sample is the source of the 26 T cell receptor beta chains below, sequenced in a study of esophageal squamous cell carcinoma under preoperative chemotherapy. TCRdb fed the PCR reads into MiXCR, producing one record per CDR3 protein. The sample has roughly 9,300 distinct CDR3 sequences, about 52% seen once. The time point is: after preoperative PTX-NDP chemotherapy. Collection of the sample occurred from a patient given preoperative chemotherapy. The source of these receptors is a human donor with esophageal squamous cell carcinoma. The donor label of this sample is uncertain.

This clonotype was seen at least ten times. This rearrangement joins TRBV23-1 to TRBJ2-1; D tentatively fits TRBD1 or TRBD2 (5 bases each). TRBV23-1 is an open reading frame, and its role is uncertain. CDR3 size: 14 residues. V shed 0 bases and J shed 8 bases, with 11 bases lying between them. CDR3 residues: CASSQSGREDEQFF. The CDR3 nucleotides are TGCGCCAGCAGTCAATCGGGACGGGAAGATGAGCAGTTCTTC.

This chain connects TRBV6-1 to TRBJ2-3, with 7 bases identical to TRBD1. Germline CDR1 reads MNHNS; CDR2 reads SASEGT. V lost 2 bases and J lost 14; bases outside the gene matches: 16. The CDR3 has 15 amino acids. CDR3 sequence: CASSEPAVNTGELYF. In DNA form, the CDR3 reads TGTGCCAGCAGTGAACCAGCTGTGAACACAGGGGAGCTGTATTTT.

The J gene is TRBJ2-4, the V gene TRBV10-1; possible D gene TRBD2, 7 bases. The germline gives CDR1 WNHNN, CDR2 SYGVQD (reference sequence). V gave up 8 bases and J gave up 12 bases, with 29 bases separating them. The CDR3 spans 16 residues. This chain's CDR3 is CASGGKGGRNKDTQYF. In DNA form, the CDR3 reads TGCGCCAGCGGGGGGAAGGGGGGGCGTAACAAAGACACTCAGTACTTC.

Judged by abundance, this clonotype is medium-sized. The V and J genes are TRBV6-6 and TRBJ2-5; 7 positions match TRBD1. The J call is uncertain, as TRBJ2-7 better fits the DNA end. Germline-derived CDR1 and CDR2 are MNHNY and SVGAGI (reference sequence). This CDR3 has 12 residues. CDR3: CASSWDSYEQYF. Written as DNA, the CDR3 is TGTGCCAGCAGTTGGGACAGCTACGAGCAGTACTTC.

The chain recombines TRBV12-3 or TRBV12-4 with TRBJ2-5; 11 bases match TRBD2. The CDR3 sequence is 17 residues long. With V trimmed by 4 bases and J by 5 bases, 12 bases remained unmatched. As DNA, the CDR3 is TGTGCCAGCAGTTCCCGGACTAGCGGGTCCCCGAGGGAGACCCAGTACTTC. This codes for CASSSRTSGSPRETQYF.

This clonotype was counted ten times or more. This sequence joins TRBV18 and TRBJ2-5, with D unresolved. The CDR3 is made up of 13 amino acids. The V gene lost 6 bases and the J gene lost 3 bases, with 11 bases spanning the gap. Germline CDR1 is KGHSH and CDR2 is LQKENI. For the CDR3, the DNA is TGTGCCAGCTCCCCCACCACCGAAGAGACCCAGTACTTC. It translates to CASSPTTEETQYF. The complete variable domain, with remaining parts taken from reference TRBV18 and TRBJ2-5, reads NAGVMQNPRHLVRRRGQEARLRCSPMKGHSHVYWYRQLPEEGLKFMVYLQKENIIDESGMPKERFSAEFPKEGPSILRIQQVVRGDSAAYFCASSPTTEETQYFGPGTRLLVL.

By proportion, this clonotype is medium-sized. The J gene is TRBJ1-1, the V gene TRBV6-6, with D perhaps matching TRBD1 (6 bases). The CDR3 totals 14 residues. CDR1 and CDR2 (germline): MNHNY, SVGAGI (reference sequence). Trimming took off 6 bases at V and 6 bases at J, with 17 bases between the two ends. CDR3 in DNA: TGTGCCAGCAGGCCCGACCCGGACAGACCTGAAGCTTTCTTT. Its translation is CASRPDPDRPEAFF.

In this sample, this clonotype is medium-sized. The chain carries TRBV6-6 and TRBJ2-5, with D perhaps TRBD2 (6 bases). Germline V gene data show CDR1 as MNHNY and CDR2 as SVGAGI (reference sequence). The V end lost 1 base, the J end lost 11 bases, and 26 bases lay between the germline ends. The CDR3 covers 17 residues. CDR3 bases: TGTGCCAGCAGTTACTGGGGGACTCGGGGGATTGGAGATGAGCAGTACTTC. This encodes CASSYWGTRGIGDEQYF.

This clonotype is a singleton in its sample. The chain carries TRBV10-1 and TRBJ2-4; either TRBD1 or TRBD2 may fit D (6 bases each). CDR3 length: 16 residues. V was shortened by 6 bases and J by 12 bases, with 27 bases between the two germline ends. Germline V gene sequence: CDR1 WNHNN, CDR2 SYGVQD (reference sequence). This chain's CDR3 is CASRGKGEVDKDTQYF. CDR3 in DNA: TGCGCCAGCAGGGGGAAGGGGGAGGTTGACAAAGACACTCAGTACTTC.

This chain joins TRBV6-1 and TRBJ2-4; either TRBD1 or TRBD2 may supply D (5 bases each). There are 13 residues in the CDR3. The V end lost 9 bases, the J end lost 13 bases, and 22 bases lay between the germline ends. Germline V gene sequence: CDR1 MNHNS, CDR2 SASEGT. The CDR3 sequence is CARGVRGKNTQYF. CDR3 nucleotide sequence: TGTGCCAGGGGGGTGAGAGGCAAAAATACGCAGTACTTC.

This rearrangement joins TRBV23-1 to TRBJ2-4, with TRBD2 matching over 11 bases. TRBV23-1 is assigned to the ORF class and has an uncertain function. J gave up 13 bases and V 2 bases, and 19 bases lay outside the gene matches. There are 18 residues in the CDR3. CDR3 coding DNA: TGCGCCAGCAGTCAAGTAAGGGGGACTAGCGGTTTAAAAAACACCCAGTACTTC. Its translation is CASSQVRGTSGLKNTQYF.

In the case of this clonotype: At one of its ends the junction is not consistent with the germline gene, which may arise from a read error. This rearrangement joins TRBV7-2 to TRBJ2-1; perhaps D is TRBD1 or TRBD2 (7 bases each). Per the germline V gene, CDR1 is SGHTA and CDR2 is FQGNSA. The CDR3 is made up of 16 amino acids. CDR3 bases: TGTGCCAGCAGCTTAGGGGCCCCAGGGGGGGGCTACGAGAAGTACTTC. It translates to CASSLGAPGGGYEKYF. Full variable domain (remainder filled in from reference TRBV7-2 and TRBJ2-1): GAGVSQSPSNKVTEKGKDVELRCDPISGHTALYWYRQSLGQGLEFLIYFQGNSAPDKSGLPSDRFSAERTGGSVSTLTIQRTQQEDSAVYLCASSLGAPGGGYEKYFGPGTRLTVL.

Of note for this clonotype: One end of the junction fails to match germline, which may point to a read error. This rearrangement joins TRBV7-2 to TRBJ2-5, with D possibly being TRBD2 (6 bases). The CDR3 is 16 amino acids. Germline CDR1 SGHTA, CDR2 FQGNSA. The CDR3 loop is CASGGAGGSDAETQYF. DNA of the CDR3: TGTGCCAGCGGGGGAGCTGGGGGGAGCGACGCAGAGACGCAGTACTTC.

The chain links TRBV7-2 to TRBJ2-1; 10 bases fit TRBD2. The CDR3 consists of 17 residues. Germline V CDR1 and CDR2: SGHTA, FQGNSA. J lost 7 bases, V lost 0 bases, and 9 bases had no gene match. The CDR3 DNA sequence: TGTGCCAGCAGCTTAGCCCCAACTAGCGGGAAAGGGAATGAGCAGTTCTTC. The encoded protein is CASSLAPTSGKGNEQFF.

With respect to this clonotype: The junction does not match germline at one end; this may be a read error. The V call is TRBV6-1, the J call TRBJ2-3, with D possibly TRBD2 on 6 matching bases. CDR1 and CDR2 from the germline V gene are MNHNS and SASEGT. The CDR3 has 15 amino acids. The CDR3 region has the DNA TGTGCCGCGGGGAAGGAGGGGTGGGAGACAGAGACGCAGTATTTT. This translates into CAAGKEGWETETQYF.

This clonotype is classed as medium-sized. The rearrangement joins TRBV6-1 to TRBJ2-1; 10 bases are a match to TRBD1. The CDR3 loop spans 16 amino acids. Germline assignment: CDR1 MNHNS and CDR2 SASEGT. The V segment lost 0 bases and the J segment 13 bases; nucleotides outside the gene matches: 12. The CDR3 sequence: CASSEAQTGGQETQFF. The CDR3 region has the DNA TGTGCCAGCAGTGAAGCCCAGACAGGGGGCCAAGAGACCCAGTTCTTC.

As regards this clonotype: A read error may explain this, as a much larger clone is one base away. This sequence joins TRBV6-1 and TRBJ2-1; D possibly corresponds to TRBD2 (6 bases). Germline CDR1 MNHNS, CDR2 SASEGT. The CDR3 spans 15 residues. V was cut by 1 base and J by 13 bases, with 20 bases left in between. The CDR3: CASSEVVGGSNIQFF. As DNA, the CDR3 is TGTGCCAGCAGTGAAGTTGTGGGGGGATCAAACATTCAGTTCTTC.

This clonotype was recorded once. V gene TRBV7-2 combines with J gene TRBJ2-1; maybe TRBD1 (6 bases). The V and J ends lost 5 bases and 13 bases respectively, with 18 bases between them. Germline CDR1 and CDR2: SGHTA and FQGNSA. The CDR3 covers 13 residues. CDR3 protein: CASSGRKGETQFF. CDR3 in DNA: TGTGCCAGCAGCGGACGGAAGGGGGAGACCCAGTTCTTC.

This clonotype was recorded only once. Germline and junction disagree at one end, which may indicate a read error. The chain joins TRBV6-1 to TRBJ2-3; the D call may be TRBD1 or TRBD2 (5 bases each). Germline lookup yields CDR1 MNHNS and CDR2 SASEGT. This CDR3 region has 14 residues. This CDR3 is CASTGTRAKDMQYF. The CDR3, as DNA: TGTGCCAGTACCGGGACCCGCGCCAAAGATATGCAGTATTTT.

V usage is TRBV11-2 and J usage is TRBJ2-2; TRBD2 is a possible D gene (5 bases). This CDR3 is built from 16 residues. The germline CDR1 and CDR2 sequences are SGHAT and FQNNGV. Trimming cost V 5 bases and J 2 bases, with 15 bases left between them. CDR3 in amino acids: CASSARTLFNTGELFF. CDR3 nucleotide sequence: TGTGCCAGCAGCGCCAGGACTCTTTTTAACACCGGGGAGCTGTTTTTT.

The rearrangement joins TRBV9 to TRBJ2-2, with a weak D call TRBD1 (6 bases). The CDR3 sequence is 16 residues long. Germline CDR1 reads SGDLS; CDR2 reads YYNGEE. V shed 4 bases and J shed 4 bases, with 17 bases lying between them. CDR3 region: CASSPDLQGSTGELFF. CDR3 in DNA: TGTGCCAGCAGCCCAGACCTCCAGGGGTCCACCGGGGAGCTGTTTTTT.

In its sample, this clonotype was seen a few times. J is TRBJ1-4 and V is TRBV5-1; D is perhaps TRBD1 (6 bases). CDR3 length: 14 residues. Trimming shortened V by 7 bases and J by 6 bases, and 16 bases separated the two germline ends. Germline lookup yields CDR1 SGHRS and CDR2 YFSETQ. The CDR3 reads CASGTGKLDEKLFF. The DNA for the CDR3 is TGCGCCAGCGGAACAGGGAAGTTAGATGAAAAACTGTTTTTT.

Within the sample, this clonotype is medium-sized (0.01 to 0.1%). V is TRBV6-6 and J is TRBJ1-1, with TRBD1 matching over 8 bases. V dropped 6 bases and J dropped 7; count of bases not matched to a gene: 4. This CDR3 has 12 amino acids. Germline V lookup: CDR1 MNHNY, CDR2 SVGAGI (reference sequence). The CDR3 nucleotides are TGTGCCAGCAGGGTAACAGGGGGTGAAGCTTTCTTT. Amino acids: CASRVTGGEAFF.

This chain links TRBV7-8 with TRBJ2-1; D may be TRBD2 (6 bases). The CDR3 contains 16 residues. Per germline, CDR1 SGHVS and CDR2 FQNEAQ. The V gene lost 5 bases and the J gene lost 0 bases, with 14 bases spanning the gap. CDR3 in DNA: TGTGCCAGCAGCGGAACTAGCAAGAGCTCCTACAATGAGCAGTTCTTC. Encoded protein: CASSGTSKSSYNEQFF.

V is TRBV6-1 and J is TRBJ2-1; the D call may be TRBD1 or TRBD2 (5 bases each). Deletions cut 2 bases from V and 8 bases from J, with 16 bases between. Germline V gives CDR1 MNHNS, CDR2 SASEGT. The CDR3 spans 15 residues. DNA for the CDR3: TGTGCCAGCAGTGAATTCGGGGCAGTCCCCCATGAGCAGTTCTTC. Residues: CASSEFGAVPHEQFF.

By share, this clonotype counts as large. The CDR3, as DNA: TGTGCCGGGGGGGGACAGACCAATCTTAACTATGGCTACACCTTC. It yields the protein CAGGGQTNLNYGYTF. The chain has TRBV6-6 and TRBJ1-2, with 7 bases fitting TRBD1. This CDR3 is 15 amino acids long. J gave up 1 base and V 11 bases, and 13 bases lay outside the gene matches. Germline V gene lookup returns CDR1 MNHNY and CDR2 SVGAGI (reference sequence).